This TCR beta chain was observed in a study of cytomegalovirus exposure and HLA in healthy donors. Study at large: Early release data held 80 million to 100 million unique TCRs from HLA-typed donors.

Both 60 Vbeta primers and 13 Jbeta primers went into the PCR. Generated by immunoSEQ multiplex PCR, the TCRdb table keeps only in-frame clones and is missing some. The top ten hold 1.3% of the sample, which has over 85,000 clones, over 60% seen once. Study-wide points: In a later analysis, at a false discovery rate of 0.05, some 15,000 TCR beta sequences were associated with HLA alleles. With DRB1 most and HLA-C fewest, TCR association rates differed between HLA loci in a later analysis. It was reportedly the case that the classifier diagnosed cytomegalovirus status with high specificity and sensitivity.

In germline, CDR1 is MNHEY, CDR2 SMNVEV (reference sequence). The V end was cut by 0 bases, the J end by 6 bases, with 15 bases between. The CDR3 consists of 15 residues. In the case of this clone: The target antigen is unknown.

This chain uses TRBV27 with TRBJ2-7, with D uncertain. Sequences were obtained from PBMCs. The receptor was isolated from a woman younger than 45 in good health and CMV-seronegative. The CDR3 is CASSLSNEGSGEQYF. The CDR3 coding sequence is TGTGCCAGCAGTTTATCGAACGAAGGTTCGGGCGAGCAGTACTTC.